The next 17 T cell receptor beta chains were all read from a single sample in a study of vaccination effects on CD4 cells after COVID-19. The method was immunoSEQ multiplex PCR; TCRdb's version includes in-frame clones alone and lacks a portion of them. Of about 54,000 clones listed, around 80% are singletons. No antigen has been assigned to these receptors. ViraFEST used viral peptide pools to expand antigen-specific CD4+ T cells before sequencing. Isolating CD4+ T cells followed 9 to 11 days of culture. The starting material was CD4+ T cells from PBMCs cultured with HCoV-229E spike peptides, obtained before COVID-19 vaccination. These receptors were taken from a human donor who received a COVID-19 vaccine.

CDR3 in amino acids: CASSSLQGRGQPQHF. In DNA, the CDR3 is TGTGCCAGCAGTTCTCTCCAGGGAAGGGGGCAGCCCCAGCATTTT. This chain joins TRBV27 and TRBJ1-5, with a tentative D call TRBD1 (6 bases). The CDR3 is 15 amino acids. Trimming took off 4 bases at V and 7 bases at J, with 17 bases between the two ends. The germline V gene encodes CDR1 MNHEY and CDR2 SMNVEV (reference sequence).

The rearrangement joins TRBV14 to TRBJ2-2; 8 bases are a match to TRBD1. This CDR3 is 14 amino acids long. V dropped 8 bases and J dropped 4; count of bases not matched to a gene: 6. Germline assignment: CDR1 SGHDN and CDR2 FVKESK. The CDR3 is CASCGQGCTGELFF. The DNA of the CDR3 is TGTGCCAGCTGTGGACAGGGATGCACCGGGGAGCTGTTTTTT.

CDR3 in DNA: TGCGCCAGCAGCGACGGGACAGGGAGCTCTTCACCCCTCCACTTT. Translating gives CASSDGTGSSSPLHF. This chain connects TRBV5-1 to TRBJ1-6; 9 nucleotides line up with TRBD1. CDR3 length: 15 amino acids. Losses at the gene ends were 4 bases for V and 9 bases for J; bases not matched to a gene: 8. Germline V gene sequence: CDR1 SGHRS, CDR2 YFSETQ.

V and J are TRBV18 and TRBJ2-7; perhaps D is TRBD1 or TRBD2 (6 bases each). V was clipped by 3 bases and J by 1 base, with 13 bases between them. Germline CDR1 reads KGHSH; CDR2 reads LQKENI. The CDR3 runs to 15 residues. CDR3 sequence (DNA): TGTGCCAGCTCACCCGGAGGGGGGAGATCCTACGAGCAGTACGTC. This encodes CASSPGGGRSYEQYV.

The chain uses TRBV5-1 and TRBJ2-2; 8 bases map to TRBD1. Germline V gives CDR1 SGHRS, CDR2 YFSETQ. With 0 bases clipped from V and 1 base from J, the junction kept 11 bases outside the gene matches. The CDR3 has 19 residues. The chain's CDR3 is CASSLAVLGTGKNTGELFF. The CDR3 nucleotides read TGCGCCAGCAGCTTGGCGGTGTTAGGGACAGGTAAGAACACCGGGGAGCTGTTTTTT.

The chain uses TRBV15 and TRBJ2-3; D unresolved. This CDR3 comprises 13 residues. Germline V gene data show CDR1 as LNHNV and CDR2 as YYDKDF (reference sequence). V gave up 0 bases and J gave up 4 bases, with 5 bases separating them. The CDR3 sequence is CATSRDQSDTQYF. For the CDR3, the DNA is TGTGCCACCAGCAGAGATCAATCAGATACGCAGTATTTT.

CDR3 bases: TGTGCCAGCAGCCGAATCGGACAGCAAGAGACCCAGTACTTC. This translates into CASSRIGQQETQYF. V and J are TRBV6-5 and TRBJ2-5; TRBD1 is a possible D gene (6 bases). Germline CDR1 reads MNHEY; CDR2 reads SVGAGI. This CDR3 region has 14 residues. V lost 6 bases, J lost 2 bases, and 13 bases lay in between.

V and J are TRBV10-2 and TRBJ1-6; 9 bases are a match to TRBD1. The V segment lost 9 bases and the J segment 6 bases; nucleotides outside the gene matches: 3. Looked up from germline, CDR1 is WSHSY and CDR2 is SAAADI. This CDR3 has 13 amino acids. CDR3 sequence reads: CASKTGGNSPLHF. For the CDR3, the DNA is TGCGCCAGTAAGACAGGGGGTAATTCACCCCTCCACTTT.

The V and J genes are TRBV2 and TRBJ2-2; D unresolved. V was cut by 4 bases and J by 4 bases, with 7 bases left in between. There are 13 residues in the CDR3. Per the germline V gene, CDR1 is SNHLY and CDR2 is FYNNEI. DNA of the CDR3: TGTGCCAGCAGTGTCGATGTCACCGGGGAGCTGTTTTTT. Translating gives CASSVDVTGELFF.

The V call is TRBV2, the J call TRBJ1-5; the D is unclear. The CDR3 runs 14 residues. Germline V gene data show CDR1 as SNHLY and CDR2 as FYNNEI. With 7 bases removed from V and 4 bases from J, the gap between germline ends came to 14 bases. In DNA, the CDR3 is TGTGCCAGCACCCCAAGGACGGCAAATCAGCCCCAGCATTTT. Its protein is CASTPRTANQPQHF.

This chain joins TRBV11-3 and TRBJ2-5, with D maybe TRBD1 (5 bases). This CDR3 region has 16 residues. The germline V gene has CDR1 SGHNT and CDR2 YENEEA. V shed 0 bases and J shed 2 bases, with 13 bases lying between them. This CDR3 reads CASSLDLGVGQETQYF. The CDR3 DNA reads TGTGCCAGCAGCTTAGATCTAGGGGTTGGACAAGAGACCCAGTACTTC.

The rearrangement joins TRBV12-5 to TRBJ1-1; no firm D call. Germline CDR1 LGHNT, CDR2 FRNRAP. V was trimmed by 0 bases and J by 0 bases, leaving 11 bases between them. The CDR3 runs to 16 residues. The chain's CDR3 is CASGLVLGSLNTEAFF. The CDR3 bases are TGTGCTAGTGGTTTGGTATTGGGCAGCCTGAACACTGAAGCTTTCTTT.

This clone was counted a single time. The rearrangement uses TRBV6-4 and TRBJ2-7, with 9 nucleotides matching TRBD1. V shed 6 bases and J 1 base; nucleotides not matched to a gene: 4. Germline V gene lookup returns CDR1 MRHNA and CDR2 SNTAGT. This CDR3 has 14 amino acids. CDR3 sequence reads: CASRPTGGSYEQYV. The CDR3 bases are TGTGCCAGCAGGCCGACAGGGGGATCCTACGAGCAGTACGTC.

This clone was seen more than once but under ten times. The chain combines TRBV18 with TRBJ2-2; the D is unclear. The CDR3 runs 12 residues. Trimming stripped 5 bases from V and 2 bases from J, with 3 bases between. In germline, CDR1 is KGHSH, CDR2 LQKENI. DNA of the CDR3: TGTGCCAGCTCAACCAACACCGGGGAGCTGTTTTTT. Protein: CASSTNTGELFF.

This chain links TRBV6-5 with TRBJ1-6; D is undetermined. Germline CDR1 and CDR2: MNHEY and SVGAGI. The CDR3 has 16 amino acids. Trimming took 4 bases from V and 10 from J, leaving 20 bases between them. CDR3 coding DNA: TGTGCCAGCAGTTTAAACCGGGCCGGTATACAGTCACCCCTCCACTTT. It translates to CASSLNRAGIQSPLHF.

The V gene is TRBV2, the J gene TRBJ1-3, with a tentative D call TRBD1 (5 bases). Germline-derived CDR1 and CDR2 are SNHLY and FYNNEI. Trimming stripped 7 bases from V and 4 bases from J, with 11 bases between. CDR3 length: 13 residues. The CDR3 DNA follows: TGTGCCAGCAAGGGGCCCATGGGAAACACCATATATTTT. Amino acids: CASKGPMGNTIYF.

The chain has TRBV5-8 and TRBJ2-3; D gene uncertain. V dropped 7 bases and J dropped 0 bases, with 18 bases sitting between them. Germline CDR1 SGHTS, CDR2 YDEGEE. The CDR3 runs to 16 residues. The CDR3 DNA is TGTGCCAGCCCCGTGTGGCCAGACACAAGCACAGATACGCAGTATTTT. Its translation is CASPVWPDTSTDTQYF.